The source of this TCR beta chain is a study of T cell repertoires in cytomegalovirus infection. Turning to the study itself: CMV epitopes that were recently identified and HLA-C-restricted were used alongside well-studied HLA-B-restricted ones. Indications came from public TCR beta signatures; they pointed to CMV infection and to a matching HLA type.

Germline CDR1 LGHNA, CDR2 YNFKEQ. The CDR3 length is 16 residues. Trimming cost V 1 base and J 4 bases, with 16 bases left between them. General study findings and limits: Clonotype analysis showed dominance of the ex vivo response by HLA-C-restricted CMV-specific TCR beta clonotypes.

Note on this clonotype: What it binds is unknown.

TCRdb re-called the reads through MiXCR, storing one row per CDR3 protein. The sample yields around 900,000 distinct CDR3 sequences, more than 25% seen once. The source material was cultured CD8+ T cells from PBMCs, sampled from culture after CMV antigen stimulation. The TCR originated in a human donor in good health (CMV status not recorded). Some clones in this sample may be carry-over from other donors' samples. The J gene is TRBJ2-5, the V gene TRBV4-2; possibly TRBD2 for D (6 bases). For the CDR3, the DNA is TGTGCCAGCAGCCAAGGCGGGGCTTACCACGGAGAGACCCAGTACTTC. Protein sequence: CASSQGGAYHGETQYF.